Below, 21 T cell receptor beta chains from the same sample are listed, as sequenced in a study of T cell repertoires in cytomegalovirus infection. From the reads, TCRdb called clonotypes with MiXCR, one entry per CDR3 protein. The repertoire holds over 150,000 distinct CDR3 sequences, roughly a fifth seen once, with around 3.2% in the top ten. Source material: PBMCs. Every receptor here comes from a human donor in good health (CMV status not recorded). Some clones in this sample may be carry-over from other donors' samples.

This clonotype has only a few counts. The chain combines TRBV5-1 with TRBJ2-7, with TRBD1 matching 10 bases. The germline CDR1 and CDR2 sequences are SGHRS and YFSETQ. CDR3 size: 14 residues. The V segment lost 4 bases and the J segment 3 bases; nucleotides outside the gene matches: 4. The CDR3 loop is CASSPDRGLYEQYF. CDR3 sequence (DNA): TGCGCCAGCAGCCCAGACAGGGGGCTCTACGAGCAGTACTTC.

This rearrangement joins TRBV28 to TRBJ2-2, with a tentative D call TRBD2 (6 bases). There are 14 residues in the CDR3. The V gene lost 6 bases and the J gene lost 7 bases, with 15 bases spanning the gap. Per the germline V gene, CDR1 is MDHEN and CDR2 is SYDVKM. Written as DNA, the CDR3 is TGTGCCAGCAGCTCGGGCGGGGCCGTCGGGGAGCTGTTTTTT. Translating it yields CASSSGGAVGELFF.

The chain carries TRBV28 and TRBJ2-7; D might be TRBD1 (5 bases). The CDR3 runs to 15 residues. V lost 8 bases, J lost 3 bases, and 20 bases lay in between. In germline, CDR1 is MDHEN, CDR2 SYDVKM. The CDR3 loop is CASVLDSQGVYEQYF. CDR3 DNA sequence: TGTGCCAGCGTGCTCGACTCCCAGGGCGTCTACGAGCAGTACTTC.

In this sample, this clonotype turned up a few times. The CDR3, as DNA: TGTGCCAGTGGGGGGTCGCGGGGGGCGATTGTTGCCAACGTCCTGACTTTC. Translated, it gives CASGGSRGAIVANVLTF. This rearrangement joins TRBV6-5 to TRBJ2-6; 8 bases match TRBD2. Trimming at V came to 9 bases and at J to 7 bases, leaving 17 bases not matched to a gene. Per the germline V gene, CDR1 is MNHEY and CDR2 is SVGAGI. This CDR3 region has 17 residues.

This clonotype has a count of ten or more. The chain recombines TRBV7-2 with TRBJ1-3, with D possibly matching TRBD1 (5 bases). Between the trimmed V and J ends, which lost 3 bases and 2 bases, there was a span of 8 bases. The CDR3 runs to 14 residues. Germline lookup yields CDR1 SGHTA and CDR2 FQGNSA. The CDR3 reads CASSFGGPGNTIYF. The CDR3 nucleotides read TGTGCCAGCAGCTTTGGGGGACCTGGAAACACCATATATTTT.

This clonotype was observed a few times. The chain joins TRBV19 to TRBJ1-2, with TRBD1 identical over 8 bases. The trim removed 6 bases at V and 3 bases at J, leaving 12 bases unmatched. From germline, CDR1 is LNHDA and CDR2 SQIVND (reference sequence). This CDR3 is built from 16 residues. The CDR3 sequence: CASRRREGQGHYGYTF. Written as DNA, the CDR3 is TGTGCCAGTAGGCGGAGAGAAGGACAGGGCCACTATGGCTACACCTTC.

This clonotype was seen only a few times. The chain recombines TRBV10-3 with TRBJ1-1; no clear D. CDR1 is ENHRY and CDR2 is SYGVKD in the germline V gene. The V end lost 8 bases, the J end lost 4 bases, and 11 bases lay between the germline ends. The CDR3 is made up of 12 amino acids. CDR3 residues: CAIGPGSTEAFF. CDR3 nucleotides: TGTGCCATCGGCCCTGGGTCCACTGAAGCTTTCTTT.

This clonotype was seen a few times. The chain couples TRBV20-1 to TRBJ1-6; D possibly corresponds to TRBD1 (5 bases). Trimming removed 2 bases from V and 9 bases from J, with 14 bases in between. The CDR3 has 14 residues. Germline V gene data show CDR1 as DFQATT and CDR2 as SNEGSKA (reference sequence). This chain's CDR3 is CSARQPGEGSPLHF. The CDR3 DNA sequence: TGCAGTGCTAGACAACCGGGGGAGGGTTCACCCCTCCACTTT.

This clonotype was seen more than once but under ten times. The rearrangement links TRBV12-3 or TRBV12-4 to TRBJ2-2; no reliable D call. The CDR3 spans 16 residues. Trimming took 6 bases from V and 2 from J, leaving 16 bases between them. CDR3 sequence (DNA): TGTGCCAGCAGCCCTCAGGTTTCTCCCAACACCGGGGAGCTGTTTTTT. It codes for CASSPQVSPNTGELFF.

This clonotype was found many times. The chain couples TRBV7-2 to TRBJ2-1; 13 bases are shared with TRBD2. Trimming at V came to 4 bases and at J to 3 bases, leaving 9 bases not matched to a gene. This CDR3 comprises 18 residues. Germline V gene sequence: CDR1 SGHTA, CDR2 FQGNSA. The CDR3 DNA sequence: TGTGCCAGCAGCTGGGGACTAGCGGGAAGGTTTGGCTACAATGAGCAGTTCTTC. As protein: CASSWGLAGRFGYNEQFF.

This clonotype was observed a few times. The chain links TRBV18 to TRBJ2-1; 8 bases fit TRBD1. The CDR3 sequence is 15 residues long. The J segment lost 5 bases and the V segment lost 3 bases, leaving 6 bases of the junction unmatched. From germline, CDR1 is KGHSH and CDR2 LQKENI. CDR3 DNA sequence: TGTGCCAGCTCACCGCGGCAGGGGGCCAACAATGAGCAGTTCTTC. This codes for CASSPRQGANNEQFF. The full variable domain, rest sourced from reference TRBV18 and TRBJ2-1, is NAGVMQNPRHLVRRRGQEARLRCSPMKGHSHVYWYRQLPEEGLKFMVYLQKENIIDESGMPKERFSAEFPKEGPSILRIQQVVRGDSAAYFCASSPRQGANNEQFFGPGTRLTVL.

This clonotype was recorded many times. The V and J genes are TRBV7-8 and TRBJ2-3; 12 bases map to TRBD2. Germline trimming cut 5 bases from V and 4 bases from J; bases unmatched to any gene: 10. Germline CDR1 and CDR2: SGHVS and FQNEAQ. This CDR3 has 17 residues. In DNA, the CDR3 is TGTGCCAGCAGCACAAGTCGACTAGCGGGAGTAGCAGATACGCAGTATTTT. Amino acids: CASSTSRLAGVADTQYF. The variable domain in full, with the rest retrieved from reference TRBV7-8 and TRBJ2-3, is GAGVSQSPRYKVAKRGQDVALRCDPISGHVSLFWYQQALGQGPEFLTYFQNEAQLDKSGLPSDRFFAERPEGSVSTLKIQRTQQEDSAVYLCASSTSRLAGVADTQYFGPGTRLTVL.

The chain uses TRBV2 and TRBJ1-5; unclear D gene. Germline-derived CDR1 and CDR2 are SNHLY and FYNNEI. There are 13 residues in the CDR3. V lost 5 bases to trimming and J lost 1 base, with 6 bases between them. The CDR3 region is CASSKDSNQPQHF. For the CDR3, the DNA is TGTGCCAGCAGTAAGGACAGCAATCAGCCCCAGCATTTT.

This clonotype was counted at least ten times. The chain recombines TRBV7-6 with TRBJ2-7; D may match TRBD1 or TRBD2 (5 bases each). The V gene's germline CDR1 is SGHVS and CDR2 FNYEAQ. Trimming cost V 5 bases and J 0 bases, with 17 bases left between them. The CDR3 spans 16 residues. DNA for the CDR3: TGTGCCAGCAGCCCTAGGCAGGGAGTAACCTCCTACGAGCAGTACTTC. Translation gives CASSPRQGVTSYEQYF.

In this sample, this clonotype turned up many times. The CDR3 sequence is CASGLAGWTEAFF. The CDR3 nucleotides are TGTGCTAGTGGTTTGGCGGGGTGGACTGAAGCTTTCTTT. V usage is TRBV12-5 and J usage is TRBJ1-1, with no clear D. The ends were cut back, 1 base at V and 5 bases at J, with 8 bases in the middle. Germline-derived CDR1 and CDR2 are LGHNT and FRNRAP. The CDR3 is 13 residues long.

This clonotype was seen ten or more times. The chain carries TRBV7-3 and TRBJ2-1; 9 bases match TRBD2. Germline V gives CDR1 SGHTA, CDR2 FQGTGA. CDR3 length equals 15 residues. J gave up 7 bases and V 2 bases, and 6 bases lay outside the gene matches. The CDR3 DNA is TGTGCCAGCAGCTTAGCGGGAGGGCCTCGTAATGAGCAGTTCTTC. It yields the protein CASSLAGGPRNEQFF.

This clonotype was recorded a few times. CDR3 DNA: TGTGCCAGCAGTTCAAGAGACAGGGGGCAAGCTTTCTTT. Its protein is CASSSRDRGQAFF. The chain has TRBV28 and TRBJ1-1; 10 nucleotides match TRBD1. The trim removed 4 bases at V and 9 bases at J, leaving 5 bases unmatched. This CDR3 comprises 13 residues. The V gene's germline CDR1 is MDHEN and CDR2 SYDVKM.

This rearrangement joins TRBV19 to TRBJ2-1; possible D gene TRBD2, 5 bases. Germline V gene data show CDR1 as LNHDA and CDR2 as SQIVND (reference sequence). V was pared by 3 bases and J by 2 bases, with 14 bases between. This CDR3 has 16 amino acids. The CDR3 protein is CASSIGGRAAYNEQFF. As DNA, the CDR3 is TGTGCCAGTAGTATTGGTGGGAGAGCGGCCTACAATGAGCAGTTCTTC.

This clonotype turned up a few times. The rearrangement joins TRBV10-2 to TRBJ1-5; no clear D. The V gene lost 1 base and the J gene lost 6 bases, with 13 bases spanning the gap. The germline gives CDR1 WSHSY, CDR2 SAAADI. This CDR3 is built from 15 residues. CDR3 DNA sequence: TGCGCCAGCAGTGAGTTCGCCGGAATGGGTCAGCCCCAGCATTTT. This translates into CASSEFAGMGQPQHF.

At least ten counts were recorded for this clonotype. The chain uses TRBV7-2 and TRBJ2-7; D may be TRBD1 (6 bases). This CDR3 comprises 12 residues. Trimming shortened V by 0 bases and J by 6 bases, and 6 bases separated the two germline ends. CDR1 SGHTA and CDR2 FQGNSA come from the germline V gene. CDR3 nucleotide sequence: TGTGCCAGCAGCTTAGCAGGGGGCGAGCAGTACTTC. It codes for CASSLAGGEQYF.

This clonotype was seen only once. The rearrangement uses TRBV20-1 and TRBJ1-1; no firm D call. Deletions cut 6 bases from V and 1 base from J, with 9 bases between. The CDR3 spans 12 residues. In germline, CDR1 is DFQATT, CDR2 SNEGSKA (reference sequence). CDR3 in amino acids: CSAKTPNTEAFF. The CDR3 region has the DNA TGCAGTGCCAAAACACCGAACACTGAAGCTTTCTTT.